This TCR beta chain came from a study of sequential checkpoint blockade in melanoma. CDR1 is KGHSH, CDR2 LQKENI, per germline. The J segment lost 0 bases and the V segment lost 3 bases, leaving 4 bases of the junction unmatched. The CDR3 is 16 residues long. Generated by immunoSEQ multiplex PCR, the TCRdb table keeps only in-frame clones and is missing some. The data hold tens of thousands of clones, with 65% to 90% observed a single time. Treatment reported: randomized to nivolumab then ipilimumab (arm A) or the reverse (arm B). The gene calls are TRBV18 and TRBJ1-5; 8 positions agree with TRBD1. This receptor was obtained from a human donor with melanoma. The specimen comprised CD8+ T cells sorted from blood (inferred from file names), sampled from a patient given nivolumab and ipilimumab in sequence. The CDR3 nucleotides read TGTGCCAGCTCACCGACGGACAGGGCTAGCAATCAGCCCCAGCATTTT. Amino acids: CASSPTDRASNQPQHF.